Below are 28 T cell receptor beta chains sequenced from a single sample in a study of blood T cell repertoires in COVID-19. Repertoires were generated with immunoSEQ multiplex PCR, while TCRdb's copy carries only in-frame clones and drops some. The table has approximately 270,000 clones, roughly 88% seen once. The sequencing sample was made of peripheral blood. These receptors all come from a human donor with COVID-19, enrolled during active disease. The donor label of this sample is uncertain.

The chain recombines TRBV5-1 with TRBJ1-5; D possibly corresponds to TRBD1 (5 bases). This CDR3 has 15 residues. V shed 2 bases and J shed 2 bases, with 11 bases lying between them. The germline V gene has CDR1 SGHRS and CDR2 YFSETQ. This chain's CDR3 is CASSFQGEGNQPQHF. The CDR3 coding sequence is TGCGCCAGCAGCTTTCAGGGCGAGGGCAATCAGCCCCAGCATTTT.

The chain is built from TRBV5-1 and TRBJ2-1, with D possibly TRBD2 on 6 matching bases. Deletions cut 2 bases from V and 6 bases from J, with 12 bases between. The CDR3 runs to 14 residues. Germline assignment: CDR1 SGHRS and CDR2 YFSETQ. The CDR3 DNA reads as TGCGCCAGCAGCTTTAGCGGAACTTTCAATGAGCAGTTCTTC. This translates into CASSFSGTFNEQFF. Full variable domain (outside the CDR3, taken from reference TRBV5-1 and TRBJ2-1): KAGVTQTPRYLIKTRGQQVTLSCSPISGHRSVSWYQQTPGQGLQFLFEYFSETQRNKGNFPGRFSGRQFSNSRSEMNVSTLELGDSALYLCASSFSGTFNEQFFGPGTRLTVL.

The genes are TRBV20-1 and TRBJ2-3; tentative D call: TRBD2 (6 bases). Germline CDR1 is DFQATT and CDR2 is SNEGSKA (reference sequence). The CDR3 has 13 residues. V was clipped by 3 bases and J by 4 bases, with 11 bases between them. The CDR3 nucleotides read TGCAGTGCTAGTGAAAGACTAGCAGATACGCAGTATTTT. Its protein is CSASERLADTQYF.

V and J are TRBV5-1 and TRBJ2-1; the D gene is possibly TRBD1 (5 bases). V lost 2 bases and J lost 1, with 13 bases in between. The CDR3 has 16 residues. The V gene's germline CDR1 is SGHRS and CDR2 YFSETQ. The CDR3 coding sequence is TGCGCCAGCAGCTTTAGGGTCCAGGGATCCTACAATGAGCAGTTCTTC. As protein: CASSFRVQGSYNEQFF.

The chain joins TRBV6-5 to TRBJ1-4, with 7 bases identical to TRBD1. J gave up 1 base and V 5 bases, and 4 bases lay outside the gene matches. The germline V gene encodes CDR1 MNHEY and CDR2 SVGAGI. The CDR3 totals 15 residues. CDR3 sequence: CASSPRTGTNEKLFF. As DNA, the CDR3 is TGTGCCAGCAGTCCCCGGACAGGAACTAATGAAAAACTGTTTTTT.

Here the CDR3 DNA reads TGTGCCAGCAGCTTCACGGCGGGGTCCACAGATACGCAGTATTTT. This translates into CASSFTAGSTDTQYF. The chain carries TRBV11-2 and TRBJ2-3; D might be TRBD2 (6 bases). Trimming removed 3 bases at V and 2 bases at J, with 12 bases between. CDR1 is SGHAT, CDR2 FQNNGV, per germline. CDR3 size: 15 residues.

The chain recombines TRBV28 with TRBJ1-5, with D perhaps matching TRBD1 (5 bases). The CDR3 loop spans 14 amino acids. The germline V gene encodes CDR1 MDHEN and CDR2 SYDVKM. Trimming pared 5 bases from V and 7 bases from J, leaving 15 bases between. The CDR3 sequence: CASSPSLGGQPQHF. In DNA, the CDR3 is TGTGCCAGCAGTCCGAGTCTCGGGGGGCAGCCCCAGCATTTT.

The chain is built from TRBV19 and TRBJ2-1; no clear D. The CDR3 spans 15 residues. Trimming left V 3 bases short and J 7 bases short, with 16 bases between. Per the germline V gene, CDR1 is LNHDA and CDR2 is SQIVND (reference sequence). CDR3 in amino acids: CASSIGSNKRNEQFF. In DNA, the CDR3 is TGTGCCAGTAGTATTGGGTCTAACAAGAGGAATGAGCAGTTCTTC.

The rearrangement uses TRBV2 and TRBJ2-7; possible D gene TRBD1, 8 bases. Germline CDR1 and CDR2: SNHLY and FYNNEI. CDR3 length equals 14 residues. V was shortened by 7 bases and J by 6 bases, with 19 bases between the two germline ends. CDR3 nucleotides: TGTGCCAGCACGGACCGGACAGGGAGGGGCGAGCAGTACTTC. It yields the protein CASTDRTGRGEQYF.

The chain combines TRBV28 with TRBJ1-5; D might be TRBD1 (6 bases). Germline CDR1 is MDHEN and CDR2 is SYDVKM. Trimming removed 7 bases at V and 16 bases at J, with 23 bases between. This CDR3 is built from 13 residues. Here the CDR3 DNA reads TGTGCCAGCATCACGGAATTTTCAGGGGTCTACCATTTT. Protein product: CASITEFSGVYHF.

CDR3 region: CASSYDRGYSNQPQHF. The CDR3, as DNA: TGTGCCAGCAGTTACGACAGGGGATATAGCAATCAGCCCCAGCATTTT. The chain joins TRBV5-8 to TRBJ1-5; 8 positions agree with TRBD1. The CDR3 contains 16 residues. The ends lost 5 bases at V and 0 bases at J; junction bases unmatched: 7. Germline values: CDR1 SGHTS, CDR2 YDEGEE.

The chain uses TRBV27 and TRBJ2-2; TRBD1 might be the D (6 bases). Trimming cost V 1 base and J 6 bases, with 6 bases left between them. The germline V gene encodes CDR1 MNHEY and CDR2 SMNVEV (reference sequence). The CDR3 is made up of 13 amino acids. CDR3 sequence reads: CASSLWGPGELFF. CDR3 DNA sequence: TGTGCCAGCAGTTTATGGGGGCCCGGGGAGCTGTTTTTT.

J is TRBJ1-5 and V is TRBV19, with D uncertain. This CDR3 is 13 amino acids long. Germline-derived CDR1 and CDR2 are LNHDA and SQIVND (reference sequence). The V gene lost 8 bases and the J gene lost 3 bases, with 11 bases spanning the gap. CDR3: CASSRTDNQPQHF. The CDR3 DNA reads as TGTGCCAGTTCGCGAACAGACAATCAGCCCCAGCATTTT.

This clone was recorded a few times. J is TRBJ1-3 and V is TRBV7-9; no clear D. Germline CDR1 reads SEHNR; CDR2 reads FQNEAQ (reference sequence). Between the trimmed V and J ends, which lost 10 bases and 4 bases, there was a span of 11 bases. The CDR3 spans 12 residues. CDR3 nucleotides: TGTGCCATCCGGGTTGGGGGAAACACCATATATTTT. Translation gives CAIRVGGNTIYF.

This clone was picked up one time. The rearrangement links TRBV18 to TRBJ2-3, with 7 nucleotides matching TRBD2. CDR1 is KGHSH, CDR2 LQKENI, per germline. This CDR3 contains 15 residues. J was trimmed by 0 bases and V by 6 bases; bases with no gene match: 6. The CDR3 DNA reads TGTGCCAGCTCGCCCCTAGCGGAGAGCACAGATACGCAGTATTTT. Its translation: CASSPLAESTDTQYF. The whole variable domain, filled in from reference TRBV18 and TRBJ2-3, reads NAGVMQNPRHLVRRRGQEARLRCSPMKGHSHVYWYRQLPEEGLKFMVYLQKENIIDESGMPKERFSAEFPKEGPSILRIQQVVRGDSAAYFCASSPLAESTDTQYFGPGTRLTVL.

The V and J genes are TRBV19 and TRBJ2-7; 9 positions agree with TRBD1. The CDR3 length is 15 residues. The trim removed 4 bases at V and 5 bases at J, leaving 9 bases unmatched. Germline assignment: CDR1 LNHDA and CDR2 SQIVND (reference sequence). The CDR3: CASSTSGQGYHEQYF. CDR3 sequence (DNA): TGTGCCAGTAGTACCTCGGGACAGGGTTACCACGAGCAGTACTTC.

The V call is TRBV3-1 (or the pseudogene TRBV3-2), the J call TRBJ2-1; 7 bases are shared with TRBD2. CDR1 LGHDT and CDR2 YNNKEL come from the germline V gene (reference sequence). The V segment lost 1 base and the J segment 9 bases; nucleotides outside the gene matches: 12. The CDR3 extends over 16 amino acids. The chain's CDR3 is CASSQARTRIYVEQFF. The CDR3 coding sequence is TGTGCCAGCAGCCAAGCCCGGACTAGGATTTATGTTGAGCAGTTCTTC.

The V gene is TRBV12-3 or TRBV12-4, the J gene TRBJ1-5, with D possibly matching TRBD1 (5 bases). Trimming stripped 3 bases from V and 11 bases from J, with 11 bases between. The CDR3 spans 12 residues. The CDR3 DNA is TGTGCCAGCAGTTTTCAGGGTCCGACCCAGCATTTT. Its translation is CASSFQGPTQHF.

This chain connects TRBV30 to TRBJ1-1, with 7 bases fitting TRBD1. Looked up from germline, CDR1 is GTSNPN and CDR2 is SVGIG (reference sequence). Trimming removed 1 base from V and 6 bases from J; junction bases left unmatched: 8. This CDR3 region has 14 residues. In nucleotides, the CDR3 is TGTGCCTGGAGTGCAAGAAGGGACAGACCTGAAGCTTTCTTT. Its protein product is CAWSARRDRPEAFF.

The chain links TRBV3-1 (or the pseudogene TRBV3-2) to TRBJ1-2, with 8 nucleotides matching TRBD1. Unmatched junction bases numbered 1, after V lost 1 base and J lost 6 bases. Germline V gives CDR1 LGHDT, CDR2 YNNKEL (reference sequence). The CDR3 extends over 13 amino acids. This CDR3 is CASSQAQGDGYTF. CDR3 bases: TGTGCCAGCAGCCAAGCACAGGGGGATGGCTACACCTTC.

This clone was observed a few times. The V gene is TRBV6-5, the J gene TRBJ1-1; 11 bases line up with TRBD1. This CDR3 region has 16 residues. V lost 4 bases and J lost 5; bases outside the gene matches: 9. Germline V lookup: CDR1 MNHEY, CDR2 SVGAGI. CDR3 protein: CASSSGFRDRGTEAFF. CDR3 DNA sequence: TGTGCCAGCAGTTCTGGATTCCGGGACAGGGGGACTGAAGCTTTCTTT.

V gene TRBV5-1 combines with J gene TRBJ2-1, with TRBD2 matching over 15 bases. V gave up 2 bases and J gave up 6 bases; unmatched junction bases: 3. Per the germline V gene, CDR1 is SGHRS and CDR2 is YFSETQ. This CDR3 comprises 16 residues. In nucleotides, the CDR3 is TGCGCCAGCAGCTTTGGGACTAGCGGGAGGTCCAATGAGCAGTTCTTC. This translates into CASSFGTSGRSNEQFF.

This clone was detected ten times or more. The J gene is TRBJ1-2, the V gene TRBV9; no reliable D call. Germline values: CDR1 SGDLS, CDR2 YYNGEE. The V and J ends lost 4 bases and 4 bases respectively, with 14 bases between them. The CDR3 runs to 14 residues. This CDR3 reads CASSLLGTAYGYTF. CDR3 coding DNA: TGTGCCAGCAGCCTGCTCGGAACAGCCTATGGCTACACCTTC.

CDR3 nucleotide sequence: TGTGCCAGCAGCTTAGGGGCCGGTAGCTCTGGGGCCAACGTCCTGACTTTC. Protein sequence: CASSLGAGSSGANVLTF. V gene TRBV7-9 combines with J gene TRBJ2-6; no reliable D call. Per the germline V gene, CDR1 is SEHNR and CDR2 is FQNEAQ (reference sequence). The CDR3 is 17 amino acids. V was clipped by 1 base and J by 0 bases, with 10 bases between them.

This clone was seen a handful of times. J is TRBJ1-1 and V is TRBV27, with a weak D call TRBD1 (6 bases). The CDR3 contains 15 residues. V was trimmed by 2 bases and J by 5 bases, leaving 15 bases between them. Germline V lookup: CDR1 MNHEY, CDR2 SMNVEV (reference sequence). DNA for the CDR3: TGTGCCAGCAGTTTAGTTTTGGGGGCTGGAACTGAAGCTTTCTTT. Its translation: CASSLVLGAGTEAFF.

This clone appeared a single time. The CDR3 here is CASSYRGKVEGYTF. The CDR3, as DNA: TGTGCCAGCAGCTACCGGGGGAAGGTAGAGGGCTACACCTTC. This chain connects TRBV7-2 to TRBJ1-2; possibly TRBD1 for D (5 bases). CDR1 is SGHTA, CDR2 FQGNSA, per germline. The CDR3 covers 14 residues. Trimming took off 4 bases at V and 8 bases at J, with 17 bases between the two ends.

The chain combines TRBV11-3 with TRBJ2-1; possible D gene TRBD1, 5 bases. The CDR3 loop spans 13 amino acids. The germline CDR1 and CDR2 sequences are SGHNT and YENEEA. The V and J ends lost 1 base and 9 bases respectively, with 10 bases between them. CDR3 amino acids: CASSLGRDSEQFF. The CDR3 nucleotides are TGTGCCAGCAGCTTAGGACGTGACAGTGAGCAGTTCTTC.

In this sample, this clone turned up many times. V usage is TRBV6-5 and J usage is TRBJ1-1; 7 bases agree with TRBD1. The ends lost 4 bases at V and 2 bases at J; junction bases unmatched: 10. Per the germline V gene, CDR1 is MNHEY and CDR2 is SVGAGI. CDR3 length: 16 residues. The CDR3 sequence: CASSSIRTGLNTEAFF. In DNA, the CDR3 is TGTGCCAGCAGTTCGATTAGGACAGGACTAAACACTGAAGCTTTCTTT.